These 30 T cell receptor beta chains share one sample of origin, sequenced in a study of T cell responses to AZD1222 COVID-19 vaccine. Profiled with immunoSEQ multiplex PCR; TCRdb holds only in-frame clones, not every one. This table holds around 110,000 clones, 75% to 90% found once. The sequencing here drew on peripheral blood, taken on day 0 of AZD1222 vaccination. These receptors were collected from an adult in good health.

The rearrangement links TRBV7-9 to TRBJ1-1; D gene uncertain. V lost 4 bases and J 6 bases, leaving 6 bases between the germline ends. The CDR3 extends over 11 amino acids. Looked up from germline, CDR1 is SEHNR and CDR2 is FQNEAQ (reference sequence). In nucleotides, the CDR3 is TGTGCCAGCAGCTCCAGCGCTGAAGCTTTCTTT. The encoded protein is CASSSSAEAFF.

This clone appeared a few times. The V and J genes are TRBV27 and TRBJ2-3, with D perhaps TRBD1 (5 bases). Germline V CDR1 and CDR2: MNHEY, SMNVEV (reference sequence). V dropped 8 bases and J dropped 6 bases, with 18 bases sitting between them. This CDR3 has 14 residues. CDR3 coding DNA: TGTGCCAGCCACGCAGGGTCGGGCCAGGATACGCAGTATTTT. As protein: CASHAGSGQDTQYF.

The chain employs TRBV29-1 and TRBJ1-2; 7 bases are a match to TRBD1. V shed 6 bases, J shed 10 bases, and the junction held 8 bases outside the gene matches. The germline gives CDR1 SQVTM, CDR2 ANQGSEA. CDR3 length: 11 residues. The CDR3 bases are TGCAGCGTCGGGGACAGATACTTCTACACCTTC. It codes for CSVGDRYFYTF.

V and J are TRBV5-1 and TRBJ1-1; no clear D. Trimming pared 4 bases from V and 1 base from J, leaving 14 bases between. Germline-derived CDR1 and CDR2 are SGHRS and YFSETQ. The CDR3 spans 15 residues. Here the CDR3 reads CASSQESGENTEAFF. CDR3 coding DNA: TGCGCCAGCAGCCAAGAGTCAGGCGAGAACACTGAAGCTTTCTTT.

The V gene is TRBV19, the J gene TRBJ1-4; D is undetermined. There are 15 residues in the CDR3. Trimming removed 3 bases from V and 3 bases from J, with 11 bases in between. Germline V gene sequence: CDR1 LNHDA, CDR2 SQIVND (reference sequence). In DNA, the CDR3 is TGTGCCAGTAGTATCTCGAGAGCGGCTAATGAAAAACTGTTTTTT. Protein product: CASSISRAANEKLFF.

The chain links TRBV19 to TRBJ1-1, with 7 bases aligning to TRBD1. The CDR3 contains 14 residues. The V and J ends lost 9 bases and 1 base, in that order; junction bases with no gene match: 8. CDR1 and CDR2 from the germline V gene are LNHDA and SQIVND (reference sequence). The DNA for the CDR3 is TGTGCCAGCCGACAGGGAGGGACGAACACTGAAGCTTTCTTT. It specifies CASRQGGTNTEAFF.

This clone was seen once. The chain links TRBV4-3 to TRBJ2-1, with unresolved D. Germline loops: CDR1 LGHNA, CDR2 YSLEER. With 0 bases removed from V and 11 bases from J, the gap between germline ends came to 8 bases. This CDR3 is built from 12 residues. The CDR3 DNA reads TGCGCCAGCAGCCAAGATCGGGCCCAGCAGTTCTTC. Encoded protein: CASSQDRAQQFF.

CDR3: CASSLTAGSSYEQYF. The CDR3 nucleotides are TGCGCCAGCAGCCTCACAGCGGGCTCATCCTACGAGCAGTACTTC. J is TRBJ2-7 and V is TRBV4-1; D perhaps matches TRBD2 (6 bases). CDR1 and CDR2 from the germline V gene are MGHRA and YSYEKL. V was shortened by 4 bases and J by 1 base, with 14 bases between the two germline ends. The CDR3 is 15 amino acids.

V is TRBV19 and J is TRBJ1-1; a possible D gene is TRBD1 (6 bases). Trimming left V 7 bases short and J 1 base short, with 16 bases between. Germline values: CDR1 LNHDA, CDR2 SQIVND (reference sequence). There are 15 residues in the CDR3. The CDR3 region is CASKPARGANTEAFF. As DNA, the CDR3 is TGTGCCAGTAAACCCGCTAGGGGGGCGAACACTGAAGCTTTCTTT. The full variable domain, rest sourced from reference TRBV19 and TRBJ1-1, is DGGITQSPKYLFRKEGQNVTLSCEQNLNHDAMYWYRQDPGQGLRLIYYSQIVNDFQKGDIAEGYSVSREKKESFPLTVTSAQKNPTAFYLCASKPARGANTEAFFGQGTRLTVV.

The chain joins TRBV24-1 to TRBJ2-2, with 10 bases fitting TRBD1. Germline CDR1 KGHDR, CDR2 SFDVKD. The J segment lost 5 bases and the V segment lost 10 bases, leaving 9 bases of the junction unmatched. The CDR3 runs 15 residues. This chain's CDR3 is CATDPGTGATGELFF. As DNA, the CDR3 is TGTGCCACTGATCCGGGGACAGGGGCGACCGGGGAGCTGTTTTTT.

The chain combines TRBV27 with TRBJ2-1; D is ambiguous. CDR1 is MNHEY and CDR2 is SMNVEV in the germline V gene (reference sequence). The CDR3 spans 14 residues. V was pared by 4 bases and J by 0 bases, with 7 bases between. CDR3 in DNA: TGTGCCAGCAGTTCTGGCAGCTCCTACAATGAGCAGTTCTTC. This sequence encodes CASSSGSSYNEQFF.

The chain employs TRBV7-2 and TRBJ1-3, with D hard to call. The CDR3 contains 13 residues. V shed 2 bases and J shed 4 bases, with 6 bases lying between them. Germline CDR1 reads SGHTA; CDR2 reads FQGNSA. This chain's CDR3 is CASSLSNGNTIYF. The CDR3 nucleotides read TGTGCCAGCAGCTTAAGCAACGGAAACACCATATATTTT.

Remarks on this clone: At one end the junction does not follow the germline gene, possibly because of a read error. V usage is TRBV28 and J usage is TRBJ2-7; 8 nucleotides match TRBD1. Germline CDR1 and CDR2: MDHEN and SYDVKM. CDR3 length: 14 amino acids. The chain's CDR3 is CASTRTTGAYEQYF. The CDR3 region has the DNA TGTGCCAGCACCCGCACGACAGGGGCTTACGAACAGTACTTC.

This sequence joins TRBV29-1 and TRBJ1-1; D remains ambiguous. The CDR3 runs to 13 residues. Between the trimmed V and J ends, which lost 0 bases and 5 bases, there was a span of 10 bases. The germline CDR1 and CDR2 sequences are SQVTM and ANQGSEA. CDR3 sequence reads: CSVEEGVWTEAFF. CDR3 nucleotides: TGCAGCGTTGAAGAGGGAGTTTGGACTGAAGCTTTCTTT.

This clone occurred a few times. Other DNA sequences within the sample encode an identical CDR3. The chain has TRBV29-1 and TRBJ2-7; 12 bases are a match to TRBD1. Germline V gene data show CDR1 as SQVTM and CDR2 as ANQGSEA. J gave up 4 bases and V 6 bases, and 1 base lay outside the gene matches. The CDR3 length is 12 residues. CDR3 amino acids: CSVGQGAYEQYF. CDR3 in DNA: TGCAGCGTGGGACAGGGGGCGTACGAGCAGTACTTC.

This clone was detected once. The genes are TRBV7-2 and TRBJ1-2; 7 nucleotides match TRBD1. CDR3 length: 14 amino acids. After removal of 4 bases from V and 3 bases from J, the junction contained 5 bases not matched to a gene. Germline CDR1 and CDR2: SGHTA and FQGNSA. CDR3 residues: CASSSRGTDYGYTF. The CDR3 DNA reads as TGTGCCAGCAGCTCCCGCGGGACAGACTATGGCTACACCTTC.

The CDR3 reads CSVEEGAYEQYF. CDR3 coding DNA: TGCAGCGTTGAAGAAGGGGCCTACGAGCAGTACTTC. The J gene is TRBJ2-7, the V gene TRBV29-1, with a possible D match to TRBD1 (5 bases). V was pared by 0 bases and J by 2 bases, with 5 bases between. From germline, CDR1 is SQVTM and CDR2 ANQGSEA. The CDR3 covers 12 residues.

The rearrangement uses TRBV18 and TRBJ1-4; D not certain. The germline V gene encodes CDR1 KGHSH and CDR2 LQKENI. This CDR3 region has 15 residues. V was cut by 3 bases and J by 0 bases, with 8 bases left in between. The CDR3 reads CASSPRSATNEKLFF. In DNA form, the CDR3 reads TGTGCCAGCTCACCTCGGTCGGCAACTAATGAAAAACTGTTTTTT.

The rearrangement joins TRBV28 to TRBJ1-1; 8 bases are a match to TRBD1. V lost 6 bases to trimming and J lost 4 bases; unmatched junction nucleotides: 13. This CDR3 spans 16 amino acids. Germline values: CDR1 MDHEN, CDR2 SYDVKM. DNA of the CDR3: TGTGCCAGCAGGGCGACAGGGGCCCTTCAGGGCACTGAAGCTTTCTTT. The encoded protein is CASRATGALQGTEAFF.

The V call is TRBV6-5, the J call TRBJ1-1; 8 bases line up with TRBD1. The V gene end was trimmed by 6 bases and the J gene end by 4 bases; junction bases not matched to a gene: 7. This CDR3 is 14 amino acids long. CDR1 and CDR2 from the germline V gene are MNHEY and SVGAGI. CDR3 region: CASRPTGEATEAFF. The CDR3 DNA follows: TGTGCCAGCAGGCCGACAGGGGAAGCCACTGAAGCTTTCTTT.

The genes are TRBV7-2 and TRBJ1-2; possibly TRBD1 for D (5 bases). V lost 8 bases and J 2 bases, leaving 21 bases between the germline ends. The CDR3 sequence is 16 residues long. In germline, CDR1 is SGHTA, CDR2 FQGNSA. DNA of the CDR3: TGTGCCAGCGGGAAAGCAGGGTCTGAGTGGAACTATGGCTACACCTTC. It is translated as CASGKAGSEWNYGYTF. Variable domain in full (rest from reference TRBV7-2 and TRBJ1-2): GAGVSQSPSNKVTEKGKDVELRCDPISGHTALYWYRQSLGQGLEFLIYFQGNSAPDKSGLPSDRFSAERTGGSVSTLTIQRTQQEDSAVYLCASGKAGSEWNYGYTFGSGTRLTVV.

The chain couples TRBV19 to TRBJ2-7; TRBD1 might be the D (5 bases). The CDR3 runs 12 residues. Germline V gene lookup returns CDR1 LNHDA and CDR2 SQIVND (reference sequence). V gave up 5 bases and J gave up 4 bases, with 9 bases separating them. In nucleotides, the CDR3 is TGTGCCAGTAGTGCGACAGCGTACGAGCAGTACTTC. Translation: CASSATAYEQYF. The whole variable domain, remainder taken from reference TRBV19 and TRBJ2-7, is DGGITQSPKYLFRKEGQNVTLSCEQNLNHDAMYWYRQDPGQGLRLIYYSQIVNDFQKGDIAEGYSVSREKKESFPLTVTSAQKNPTAFYLCASSATAYEQYFGPGTRLTVT.

The chain carries TRBV12-3 or TRBV12-4 and TRBJ1-1; 8 nucleotides line up with TRBD1. The V segment lost 4 bases and the J segment 4 bases; nucleotides outside the gene matches: 2. This CDR3 is built from 13 residues. In DNA form, the CDR3 reads TGTGCCAGCAGTTACAGGGGGAGCACTGAAGCTTTCTTT. It encodes CASSYRGSTEAFF.

The chain uses TRBV10-3 and TRBJ2-3, with 8 bases identical to TRBD1. V lost 10 bases, J lost 1 base, and 7 bases stayed unmatched. The CDR3 contains 14 residues. Germline V gene sequence: CDR1 ENHRY, CDR2 SYGVKD. CDR3 sequence (DNA): TGTGCCACCTTGACAGGGGCGGGCACAGATACGCAGTATTTT. As protein: CATLTGAGTDTQYF.

The V call is TRBV27, the J call TRBJ1-2, with D tentatively TRBD1 (5 bases). Trimming shortened V by 5 bases and J by 0 bases, and 10 bases separated the two germline ends. CDR3 size: 14 residues. Germline V lookup: CDR1 MNHEY, CDR2 SMNVEV (reference sequence). The CDR3, as DNA: TGTGCCAGCAGTCGGACGGGGGCTAACTATGGCTACACCTTC. Translated, it gives CASSRTGANYGYTF.

This chain connects TRBV5-1 to TRBJ2-1; TRBD2 aligns across 8 bases. Unmatched junction bases numbered 10, after V lost 1 base and J lost 10 bases. Germline-derived CDR1 and CDR2 are SGHRS and YFSETQ. CDR3 length: 15 amino acids. CDR3 coding DNA: TGCGCCAGCAGCTTGCGCAGCGGGAGATTCGGGGAGCAGTTCTTC. Encoded protein: CASSLRSGRFGEQFF.

The chain has TRBV19 and TRBJ1-1, with D perhaps matching TRBD1 (5 bases). V was trimmed by 3 bases and J by 4 bases, leaving 18 bases between them. The CDR3 covers 16 residues. CDR1 is LNHDA, CDR2 SQIVND, per germline (reference sequence). DNA of the CDR3: TGTGCCAGTAGTATCTACTCGAGGGGAAGCGTCACTGAAGCTTTCTTT. Its protein is CASSIYSRGSVTEAFF. Combining the CDR3 with reference TRBV19 and TRBJ1-1 gives the whole variable domain DGGITQSPKYLFRKEGQNVTLSCEQNLNHDAMYWYRQDPGQGLRLIYYSQIVNDFQKGDIAEGYSVSREKKESFPLTVTSAQKNPTAFYLCASSIYSRGSVTEAFFGQGTRLTVV.

The rearrangement joins TRBV27 to TRBJ1-4, with 9 bases matching TRBD1. The CDR3 consists of 16 residues. CDR1 is MNHEY and CDR2 is SMNVEV in the germline V gene (reference sequence). The J segment lost 8 bases and the V segment lost 5 bases, leaving 12 bases of the junction unmatched. The CDR3 DNA reads as TGTGCCAGCAGTGCCTCCCCCGGGACAGGGCTCGAAAAACTGTTTTTT. Translated, it gives CASSASPGTGLEKLFF.

J is TRBJ1-2 and V is TRBV7-8; D unresolved. The germline CDR1 and CDR2 sequences are SGHVS and FQNEAQ. V lost 5 bases, J lost 2 bases, and 12 bases lay in between. The CDR3 extends over 14 amino acids. The chain's CDR3 is CASSPGGMNYGYTF. The CDR3 nucleotides are TGTGCCAGCAGCCCGGGCGGAATGAACTATGGCTACACCTTC.

This clone has just a few counts. The rearrangement uses TRBV9 and TRBJ1-1; D perhaps matches TRBD1 (5 bases). Trimming shortened V by 4 bases and J by 4 bases, and 17 bases separated the two germline ends. Germline CDR1 is SGDLS and CDR2 is YYNGEE. The CDR3 is made up of 15 amino acids. The CDR3 loop is CASSPGGSTGTEAFF. The CDR3 nucleotides read TGTGCCAGCAGCCCGGGGGGGTCTACAGGCACTGAAGCTTTCTTT.